This TCR beta chain stems from a study of somatic mutations in cytotoxic T cells in rheumatoid arthritis. This CDR3 contains 15 residues. V was shortened by 3 bases and J by 7 bases, with 15 bases between the two germline ends. The germline gives CDR1 MGHRA, CDR2 YSYEKL. This clone was counted a single time. This table comes from immunoSEQ multiplex PCR, and its TCRdb copy is limited to in-frame clones, with some not included. The profile shows roughly 13,000 clones, 65% to 80% of them singletons. Source material: CD8+ T cells sorted from blood. This clonotype originated in an adult with rheumatoid arthritis. V gene TRBV4-1 combines with J gene TRBJ1-4; maybe TRBD1 (6 bases). In DNA form, the CDR3 reads TGCGCCAGCAGCCATGGGGCCCTAGGGGGTGAAAAACTGTTTTTT. Protein product: CASSHGALGGEKLFF.